What follows are 8 T cell receptor beta chains derived from one specimen sequenced in a study of technical replicates of blood from a few donors. The data were produced by immunoSEQ multiplex PCR, yet TCRdb's version contains in-frame clones alone and is incomplete. The sample includes over 10,000 clones, 85% to 95% seen only once; the top ten take approximately 7.6%. The source material was PBMCs. The receptors shown here come from a human donor in good health.

The rearrangement uses TRBV15 and TRBJ1-4; possible D gene TRBD1, 6 bases. Germline CDR1 is LNHNV and CDR2 is YYDKDF (reference sequence). CDR3 size: 18 residues. The V end lost 5 bases, the J end lost 2 bases, and 21 bases lay between the germline ends. CDR3 nucleotide sequence: TGTGCCACCAGCCCTCCGGACAGCCTTTTGGGGACTAATGAAAAACTGTTTTTT. Its translation is CATSPPDSLLGTNEKLFF.

J is TRBJ1-4 and V is TRBV2; tentative D call: TRBD1 (5 bases). V dropped 4 bases and J dropped 8 bases, with 11 bases sitting between them. The CDR3 covers 13 residues. CDR1 and CDR2 from the germline V gene are SNHLY and FYNNEI. The CDR3 DNA sequence: TGTGCCAGCAGTGGCAGGGTGGGGGAAAAACTGTTTTTT. Translated: CASSGRVGEKLFF.

The rearrangement uses TRBV5-6 and TRBJ2-7, with 10 bases matching TRBD2. The junction had 8 bases not matched to a gene; V was cut back by 4 bases and J by 1 base. The CDR3 runs to 16 residues. Germline CDR1 SGHDT, CDR2 YYEEEE. The DNA for the CDR3 is TGTGCCAGCAGCCCGGTTACTAGCGGGGCTTCCTACGAGCAGTACTTC. Translating gives CASSPVTSGASYEQYF.

The chain recombines TRBV28 with TRBJ2-3, with TRBD2 identical over 7 bases. The V segment lost 4 bases and the J segment 5 bases; nucleotides outside the gene matches: 12. There are 16 residues in the CDR3. The V gene's germline CDR1 is MDHEN and CDR2 SYDVKM. The CDR3 sequence is CASSSPTSAGGDTQYF. The DNA of the CDR3 is TGTGCCAGCAGTTCCCCCACTAGCGCTGGGGGAGATACGCAGTATTTT.

This chain links TRBV6-1 with TRBJ1-2, with 8 bases identical to TRBD1. The ends lost 8 bases at V and 2 bases at J; junction bases unmatched: 4. Per germline, CDR1 MNHNS and CDR2 SASEGT. The CDR3 has 13 residues. The CDR3 is CASARDRNYGYTF. In nucleotides, the CDR3 is TGTGCCAGCGCCCGGGACAGGAACTATGGCTACACCTTC.

The chain has TRBV5-4 and TRBJ1-2; 7 bases line up with TRBD1. The CDR3 sequence is 15 residues long. J lost 8 bases, V lost 4 bases, and 14 bases had no gene match. Germline V CDR1 and CDR2: SGHNT, YYREEE (reference sequence). CDR3: CASSPSIQGERGYTF. Here the CDR3 DNA reads TGTGCCAGCAGCCCATCAATCCAGGGGGAGAGAGGCTACACCTTC.

The gene calls are TRBV6-1 and TRBJ2-7; 11 nucleotides match TRBD1. CDR1 and CDR2 (germline): MNHNS, SASEGT. Germline trimming cut 5 bases from V and 5 bases from J; bases unmatched to any gene: 5. The CDR3 consists of 14 residues. The CDR3 sequence is CASSKGQGVDEQYF. In nucleotides, the CDR3 is TGTGCCAGCAGTAAGGGACAGGGGGTAGACGAGCAGTACTTC.

This chain links TRBV7-2 with TRBJ2-5, with 9 positions matching TRBD2. The CDR3 length is 16 residues. J gave up 9 bases and V 1 base, and 12 bases lay outside the gene matches. The germline CDR1 and CDR2 sequences are SGHTA and FQGNSA. The CDR3 nucleotides read TGTGCCAGCAGCTTAGTGGGGGCGGTAGCGGGAGTCCCCCAGTACTTC. Translated, it gives CASSLVGAVAGVPQYF.